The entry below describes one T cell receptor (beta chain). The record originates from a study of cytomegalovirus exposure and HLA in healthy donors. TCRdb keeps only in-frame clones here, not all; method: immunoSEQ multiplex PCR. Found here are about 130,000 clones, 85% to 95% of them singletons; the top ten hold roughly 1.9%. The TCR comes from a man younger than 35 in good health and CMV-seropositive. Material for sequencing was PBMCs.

In DNA, the CDR3 is TGTGCCAGCAGTTTAAGTGGGAATGCTCAGGGCTATGGCTACACCTTC. Translating it yields CASSLSGNAQGYGYTF. The rearrangement joins TRBV28 to TRBJ1-2, with D perhaps matching TRBD1 (5 bases). Per the germline V gene, CDR1 is MDHEN and CDR2 is SYDVKM. Between the trimmed V and J ends, which lost 2 bases and 4 bases, there was a span of 17 bases. This CDR3 has 16 residues.